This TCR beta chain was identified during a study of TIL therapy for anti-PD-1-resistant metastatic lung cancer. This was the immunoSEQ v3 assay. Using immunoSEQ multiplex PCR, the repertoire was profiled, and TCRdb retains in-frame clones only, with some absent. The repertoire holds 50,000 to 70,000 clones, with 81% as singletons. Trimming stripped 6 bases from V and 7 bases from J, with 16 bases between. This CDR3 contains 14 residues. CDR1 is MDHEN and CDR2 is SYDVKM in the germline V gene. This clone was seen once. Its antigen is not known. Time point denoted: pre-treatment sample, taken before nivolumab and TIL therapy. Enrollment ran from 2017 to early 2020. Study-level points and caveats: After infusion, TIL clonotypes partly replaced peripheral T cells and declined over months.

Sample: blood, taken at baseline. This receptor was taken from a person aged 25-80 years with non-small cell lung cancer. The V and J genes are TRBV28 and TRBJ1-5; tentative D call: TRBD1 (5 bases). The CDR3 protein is CASSQAGGDQPQHF. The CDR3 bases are TGTGCCAGCAGCCAAGCGGGGGGTGACCAGCCCCAGCATTTT.